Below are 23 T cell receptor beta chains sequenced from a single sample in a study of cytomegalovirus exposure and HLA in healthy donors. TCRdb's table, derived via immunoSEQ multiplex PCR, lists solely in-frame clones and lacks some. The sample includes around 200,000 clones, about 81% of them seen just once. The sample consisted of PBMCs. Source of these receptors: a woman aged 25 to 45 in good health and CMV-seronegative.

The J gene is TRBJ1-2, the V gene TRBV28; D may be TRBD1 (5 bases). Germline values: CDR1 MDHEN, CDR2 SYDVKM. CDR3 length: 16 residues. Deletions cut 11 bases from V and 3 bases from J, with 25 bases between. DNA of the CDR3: TGTGCCGGCCAGAGGAAACCGGGGGGGGTCGACTATGGCTACACCTTC. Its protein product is CAGQRKPGGVDYGYTF.

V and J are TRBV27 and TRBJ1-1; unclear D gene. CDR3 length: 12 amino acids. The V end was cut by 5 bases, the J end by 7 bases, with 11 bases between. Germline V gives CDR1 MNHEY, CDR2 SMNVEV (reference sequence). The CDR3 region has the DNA TGTGCCAGCAGTGGACTCGCCGGTGAAGCTTTCTTT. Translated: CASSGLAGEAFF.

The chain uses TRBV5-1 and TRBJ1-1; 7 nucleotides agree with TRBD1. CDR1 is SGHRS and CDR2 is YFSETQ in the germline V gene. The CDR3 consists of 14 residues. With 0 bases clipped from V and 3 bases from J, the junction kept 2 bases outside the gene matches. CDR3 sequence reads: CASSLGQGYTEAFF. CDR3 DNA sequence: TGCGCCAGCAGCTTGGGACAGGGTTACACTGAAGCTTTCTTT.

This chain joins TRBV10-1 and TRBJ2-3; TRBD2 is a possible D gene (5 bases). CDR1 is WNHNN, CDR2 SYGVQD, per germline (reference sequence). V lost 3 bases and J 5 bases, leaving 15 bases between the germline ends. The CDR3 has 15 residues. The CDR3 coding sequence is TGCGCCAGCAGTGACTTTGGGCTAGCCCGAGATACGCAGTATTTT. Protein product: CASSDFGLARDTQYF.

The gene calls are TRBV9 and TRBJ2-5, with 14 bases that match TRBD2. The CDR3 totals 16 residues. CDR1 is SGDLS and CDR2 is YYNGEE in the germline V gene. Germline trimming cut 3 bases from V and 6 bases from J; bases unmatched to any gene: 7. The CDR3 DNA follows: TGTGCCAGCAGCGCCTCGACTAGCGGGGGGGCGAAGACCCAGTACTTC. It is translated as CASSASTSGGAKTQYF. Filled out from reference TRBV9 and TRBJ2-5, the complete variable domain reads DSGVTQTPKHLITATGQRVTLRCSPRSGDLSVYWYQQSLDQGLQFLIQYYNGEERAKGNILERFSAQQFPDLHSELNLSSLELGDSALYFCASSASTSGGAKTQYFGPGTRLLVL.

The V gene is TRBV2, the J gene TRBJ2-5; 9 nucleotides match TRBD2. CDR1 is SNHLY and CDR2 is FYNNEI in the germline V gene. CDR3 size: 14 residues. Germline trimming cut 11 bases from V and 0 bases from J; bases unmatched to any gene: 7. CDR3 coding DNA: TGTGCCGGGGGGAGCGGGGGGTACCAAGAGACCCAGTACTTC. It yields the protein CAGGSGGYQETQYF.

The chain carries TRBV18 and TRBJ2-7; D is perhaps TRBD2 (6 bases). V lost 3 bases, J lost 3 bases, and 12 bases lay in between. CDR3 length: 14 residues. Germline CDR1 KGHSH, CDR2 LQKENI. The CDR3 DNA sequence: TGTGCCAGCTCACCCGGGGTAGCGGACTACGAGCAGTACTTC. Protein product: CASSPGVADYEQYF.

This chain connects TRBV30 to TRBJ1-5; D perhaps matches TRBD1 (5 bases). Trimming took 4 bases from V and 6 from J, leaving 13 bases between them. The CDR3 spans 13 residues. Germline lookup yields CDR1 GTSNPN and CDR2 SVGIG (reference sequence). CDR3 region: CAWNRQQGQPQHF. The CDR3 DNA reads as TGTGCCTGGAACAGACAGCAAGGTCAGCCCCAGCATTTT.

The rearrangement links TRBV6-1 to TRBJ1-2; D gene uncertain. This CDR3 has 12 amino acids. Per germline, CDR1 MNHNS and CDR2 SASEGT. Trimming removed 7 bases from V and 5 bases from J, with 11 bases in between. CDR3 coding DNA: TGTGCCAGCAATGGAGGAGGGTATGGCTACACCTTC. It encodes CASNGGGYGYTF.

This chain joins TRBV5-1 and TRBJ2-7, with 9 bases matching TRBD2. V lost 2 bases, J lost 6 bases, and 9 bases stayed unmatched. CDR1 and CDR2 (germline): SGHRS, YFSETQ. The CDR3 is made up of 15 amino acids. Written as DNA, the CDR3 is TGCGCCAGCAGCTTCCTGCGGGAGGGCCAGGCCGAGCAGTACTTC. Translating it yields CASSFLREGQAEQYF.

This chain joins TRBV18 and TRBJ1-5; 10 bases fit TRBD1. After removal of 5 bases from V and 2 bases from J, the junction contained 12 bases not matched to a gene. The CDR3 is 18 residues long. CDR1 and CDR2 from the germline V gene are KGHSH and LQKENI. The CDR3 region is CASSALPRQGAGNQPQHF. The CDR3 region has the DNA TGTGCCAGCTCAGCACTCCCCAGACAGGGGGCTGGCAATCAGCCCCAGCATTTT.

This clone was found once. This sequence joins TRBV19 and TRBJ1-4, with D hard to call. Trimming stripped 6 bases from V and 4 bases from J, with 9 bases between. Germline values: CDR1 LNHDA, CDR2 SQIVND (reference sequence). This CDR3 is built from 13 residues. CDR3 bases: TGTGCCAGTAGGTACCGAGATAATGAAAAACTGTTTTTT. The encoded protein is CASRYRDNEKLFF.

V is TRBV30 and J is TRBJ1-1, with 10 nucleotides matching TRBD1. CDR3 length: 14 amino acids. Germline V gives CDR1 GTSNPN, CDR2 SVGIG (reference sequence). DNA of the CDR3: TGTGCAACCGGGACAGGGGTGGCAGGCACTGAAGCTTTCTTT. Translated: CATGTGVAGTEAFF.

The CDR3, as DNA: TGTGCCAGCAGTTACCCCCAGGGAGGTGAAAAACTGTTTTTT. Translating gives CASSYPQGGEKLFF. The chain combines TRBV6-6 with TRBJ1-4; possibly TRBD1 for D (5 bases). Germline assignment: CDR1 MNHNY and CDR2 SVGAGI (reference sequence). V was trimmed by 2 bases and J by 7 bases, leaving 11 bases between them. There are 14 residues in the CDR3.

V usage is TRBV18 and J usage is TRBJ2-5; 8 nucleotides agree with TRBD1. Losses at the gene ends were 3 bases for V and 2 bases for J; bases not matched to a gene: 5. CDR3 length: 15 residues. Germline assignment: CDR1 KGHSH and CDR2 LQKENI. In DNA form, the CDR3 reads TGTGCCAGCTCACCGGGACAGGTGACACAAGAGACCCAGTACTTC. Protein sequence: CASSPGQVTQETQYF.

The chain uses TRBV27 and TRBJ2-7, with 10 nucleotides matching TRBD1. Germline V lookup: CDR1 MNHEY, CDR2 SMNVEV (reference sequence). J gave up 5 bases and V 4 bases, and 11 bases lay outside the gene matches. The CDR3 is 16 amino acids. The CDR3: CASSSVPGTGADEQYF. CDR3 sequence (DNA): TGTGCCAGCAGTTCCGTCCCCGGGACAGGGGCGGACGAGCAGTACTTC.

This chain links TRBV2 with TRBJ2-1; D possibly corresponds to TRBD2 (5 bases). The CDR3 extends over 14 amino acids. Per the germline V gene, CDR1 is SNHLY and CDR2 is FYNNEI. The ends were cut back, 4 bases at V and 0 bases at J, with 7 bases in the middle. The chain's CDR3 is CASSGSDSYNEQFF. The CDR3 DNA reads TGTGCCAGCAGTGGTAGCGACTCCTACAATGAGCAGTTCTTC.

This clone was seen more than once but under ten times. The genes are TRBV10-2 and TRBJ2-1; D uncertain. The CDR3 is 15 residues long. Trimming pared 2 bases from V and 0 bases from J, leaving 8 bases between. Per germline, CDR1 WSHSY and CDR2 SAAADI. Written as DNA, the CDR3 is TGCGCCAGCAGTGAGAGATTGAGCTCCTACAATGAGCAGTTCTTC. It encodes CASSERLSSYNEQFF.

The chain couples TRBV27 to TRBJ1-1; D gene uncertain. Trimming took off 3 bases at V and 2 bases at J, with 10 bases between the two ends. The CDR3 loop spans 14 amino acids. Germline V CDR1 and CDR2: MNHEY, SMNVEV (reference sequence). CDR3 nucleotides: TGTGCCAGCAGTTTGCCCGGACTTAACACTGAAGCTTTCTTT. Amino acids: CASSLPGLNTEAFF.

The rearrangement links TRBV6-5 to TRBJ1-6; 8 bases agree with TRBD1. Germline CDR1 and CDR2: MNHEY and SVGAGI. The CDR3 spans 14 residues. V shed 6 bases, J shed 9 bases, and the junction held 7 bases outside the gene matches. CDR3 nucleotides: TGTGCCAGCAGCGCGGACAGGGAGGGTTCACCCCTCCACTTT. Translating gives CASSADREGSPLHF.

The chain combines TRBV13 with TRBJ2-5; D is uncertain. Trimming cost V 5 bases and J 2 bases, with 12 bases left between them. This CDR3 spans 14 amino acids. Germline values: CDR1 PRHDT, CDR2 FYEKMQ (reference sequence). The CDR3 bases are TGTGCCAGCAGCCCACGGAGCTCACAAGAGACCCAGTACTTC. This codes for CASSPRSSQETQYF.

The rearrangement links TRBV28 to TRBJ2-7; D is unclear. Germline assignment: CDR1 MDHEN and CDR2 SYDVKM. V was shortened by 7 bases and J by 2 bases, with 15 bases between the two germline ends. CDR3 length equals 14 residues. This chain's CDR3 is CASIGVSPPYEQYF. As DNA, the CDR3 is TGTGCCAGCATCGGAGTTTCACCCCCCTACGAGCAGTACTTC.

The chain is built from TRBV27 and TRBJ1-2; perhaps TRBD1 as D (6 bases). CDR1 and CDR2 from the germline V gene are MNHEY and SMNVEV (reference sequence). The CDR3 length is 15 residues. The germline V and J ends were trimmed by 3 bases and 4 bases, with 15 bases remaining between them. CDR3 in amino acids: CASSFRDTGSYGYTF. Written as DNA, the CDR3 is TGTGCCAGCAGTTTCCGGGACACAGGCTCCTATGGCTACACCTTC.